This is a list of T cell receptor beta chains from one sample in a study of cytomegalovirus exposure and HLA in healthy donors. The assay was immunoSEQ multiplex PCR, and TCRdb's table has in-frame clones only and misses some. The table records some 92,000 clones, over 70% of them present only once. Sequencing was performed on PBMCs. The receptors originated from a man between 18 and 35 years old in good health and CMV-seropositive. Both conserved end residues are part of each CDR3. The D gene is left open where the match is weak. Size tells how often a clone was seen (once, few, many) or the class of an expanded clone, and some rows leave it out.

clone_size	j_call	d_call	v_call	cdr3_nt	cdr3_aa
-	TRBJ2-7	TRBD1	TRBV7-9	TGTGCCAGCAGCTTAGTTTTGGGACAGGGACCCTACGAGCAGTACTTC	CASSLVLGQGPYEQYF
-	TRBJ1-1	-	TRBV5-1	TGCGCCAGCACCTTGGGGCCGGGGGGCGGGACTGAAGCTTTCTTT	CASTLGPGGGTEAFF
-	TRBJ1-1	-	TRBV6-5	TGTGCCAGCAGCTCTCCGGGTGGTGAAGCTTTCTTT	CASSSPGGEAFF
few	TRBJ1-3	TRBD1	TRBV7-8	TGTGCCAGCAGTTTACGTCCCGGGACAGGGATCGGTGGAAACACCATATATTTT	CASSLRPGTGIGGNTIYF
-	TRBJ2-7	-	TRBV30	TGTGCCTGGAGTGCCGGGAGACCGGGGGACGAGCAGTACTTC	CAWSAGRPGDEQYF
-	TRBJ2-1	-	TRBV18	TGTGCCAGCTCACCCCTCCACATCCTCCCGCTCGACAATGAGCAGTTCTTC	CASSPLHILPLDNEQFF
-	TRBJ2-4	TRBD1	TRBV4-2	TGTGCCAGCAGCCAAGCCGGGGACAGGGGGGCGTCGGGACAGCACATTCAGTACTTC	CASSQAGDRGASGQHIQYF
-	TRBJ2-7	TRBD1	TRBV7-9	TGTGCCAGCATCCCTCCCAGGGGGCGCCACGAGCAGTACTTC	CASIPPRGRHEQYF
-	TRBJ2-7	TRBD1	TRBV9	TGTGCCAGCAGCGGGGGACAGGGGGCAGTGCAGTACTTC	CASSGGQGAVQYF
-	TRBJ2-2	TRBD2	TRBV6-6	TGTGCCAGCAGTTACGGCGGGGGGGCCGGCGGGGAGCTGTTTTTT	CASSYGGGAGGELFF
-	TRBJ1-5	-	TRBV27	TGTGCCAGCAGTTTATCCTCCTTCCGGCCCCAGCATTTT	CASSLSSFRPQHF
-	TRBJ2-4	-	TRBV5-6	TGTGCCAGCAGCCCCCAGGGGAGTGACATTCAGTACTTC	CASSPQGSDIQYF
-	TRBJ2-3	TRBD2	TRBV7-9	TGTGCCAGCAGCCTACCTTCGTGGACTAGCGGGTTGACAGATACGCAGTATTTT	CASSLPSWTSGLTDTQYF
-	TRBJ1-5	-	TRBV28	TGTGCCAGCAGTTTCTCAGTTAGCAATCAGCCCCAGCATTTT	CASSFSVSNQPQHF
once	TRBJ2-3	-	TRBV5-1	TGCGCCAGCAGCTCCCTAATGCGGCGGAGCACAGATACGCAGTATTTT	CASSSLMRRSTDTQYF
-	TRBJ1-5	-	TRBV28	TGTGCCAGCAGCCCTGCAGGGGCCAGCAATCAGCCCCAGCATTTT	CASSPAGASNQPQHF
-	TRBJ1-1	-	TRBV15	TGTGCCACCAGCAGTGGGACTGCCAAGAACACTGAAGCTTTCTTT	CATSSGTAKNTEAFF
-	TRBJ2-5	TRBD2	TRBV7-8	TGTGCCAGCAGCTTAGGACTAGCGGGGGGGAAGCAAGAGACCCAGTACTTC	CASSLGLAGGKQETQYF
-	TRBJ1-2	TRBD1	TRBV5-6	TGTGCCAGCACGACAGGGGGCGTCTATGGCTACACCTTC	CASTTGGVYGYTF
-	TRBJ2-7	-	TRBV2	TGTGCCAGCATACAGGGTCGGTACGAGCAGTACTTC	CASIQGRYEQYF
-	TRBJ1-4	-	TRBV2	TGTGCCAGCAGTGAACGTACATCAGGTCGGGGGGGCCGAGAAAAACTGTTTTTT	CASSERTSGRGGREKLFF
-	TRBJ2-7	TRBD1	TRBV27	TGTGCCAGCAGACCCGGACAGGGGGCGTTCGAGCAGTACTTC	CASRPGQGAFEQYF
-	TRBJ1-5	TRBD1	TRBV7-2	TGTGCCAGCAGCTTGGGGACAGATACCTTATATAGCAATCAGCCCCAGCATTTT	CASSLGTDTLYSNQPQHF
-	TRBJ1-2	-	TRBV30	TGTGCCTGGAGGGCCTCTGTTGGTGGCTACACCTTC	CAWRASVGGYTF
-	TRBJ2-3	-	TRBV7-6	TGTGCCAGCAGAGAAGGAGCTTCTAGCACAGATACGCAGTATTTT	CASREGASSTDTQYF
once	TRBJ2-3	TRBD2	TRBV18	TGTGCCAGCTCTCACCTTAATACGCGGGGGGGCGGCACAGATACGCAGTATTTT	CASSHLNTRGGGTDTQYF
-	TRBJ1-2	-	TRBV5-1	TGCGCCAGCAGCTTGGTCGGGTTTACAGGCTACACCTTC	CASSLVGFTGYTF
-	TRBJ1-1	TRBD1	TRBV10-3	TGTGCCATCAGTGGGGGACAGGGGAAAGGGAACACTGAAGCTTTCTTT	CAISGGQGKGNTEAFF
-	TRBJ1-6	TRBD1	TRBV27	TGTGCCAGCAGGGCCGGGACAGGGTTTCCCGAAATTTCACCCCTCCACTTT	CASRAGTGFPEISPLHF
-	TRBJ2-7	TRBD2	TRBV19	TGTGCCAGTAGCATAAGAGGGACTAGCGGTTCCTACGAGCAGTACTTC	CASSIRGTSGSYEQYF
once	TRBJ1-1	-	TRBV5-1	TGCGCCAGCTCAGGGCGGGGACGCACGAACACTGAAGCTTTCTTT	CASSGRGRTNTEAFF
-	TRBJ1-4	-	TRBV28	TGTGCCAGCGGGGCATCGTCTAATGAAAAACTGTTTTTT	CASGASSNEKLFF
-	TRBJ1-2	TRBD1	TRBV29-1	TGCAGCGTCACGACAGGGCATTATGGCTACACCTTC	CSVTTGHYGYTF
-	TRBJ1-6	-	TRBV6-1	TGTGCCAGCAGTGAAGTTTCGTCAGGGCGTTCACCCCTCCACTTT	CASSEVSSGRSPLHF
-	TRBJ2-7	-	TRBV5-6	TGTGCCAGCAGTTTCTCGGACAGAGAGCAGTACTTC	CASSFSDREQYF
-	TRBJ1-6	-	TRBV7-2	TGTGCCAGCAGCCAGGCGGGGGGAAAGGGTTTCTCCTATAATTCACCCCTCCACTTT	CASSQAGGKGFSYNSPLHF
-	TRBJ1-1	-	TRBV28	TGTGCCAGCAGGAAGACAGGGAACACTGAAGCTTTCTTT	CASRKTGNTEAFF
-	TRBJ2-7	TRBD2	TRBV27	TGTGCCAGCAGCCGCCGCGGGGGGGATTACTACGAGCAGTACTTC	CASSRRGGDYYEQYF
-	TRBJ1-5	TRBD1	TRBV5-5	TGTGCCAGCAGCCGGGACAGGGCGGATCAGCCCCAGCATTTT	CASSRDRADQPQHF
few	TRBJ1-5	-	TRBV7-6	TGTGCCAGCAGCCAGGGGCAGGGCCTTAGCAATCAGCCCCAGCATTTT	CASSQGQGLSNQPQHF
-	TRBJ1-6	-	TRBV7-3	TGTGCCAGCAGCTATACAGGGCGGAATTCACCCCTCCACTTT	CASSYTGRNSPLHF
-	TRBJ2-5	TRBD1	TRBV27	TGTGCCAGCAAAAACGGACAGGAGAAAGAGACCCAGTACTTC	CASKNGQEKETQYF
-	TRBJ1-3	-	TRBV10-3	TGTGCCATCAGTGGGGGACTACTAGGGGATTCTGGAAACACCATATATTTT	CAISGGLLGDSGNTIYF
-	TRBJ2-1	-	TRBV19	TGTGCCAGTAGTATAGGCGATGAGCAGTTCTTC	CASSIGDEQFF
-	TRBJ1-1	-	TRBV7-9	TGTGCCAGCAGCCGTACCGGTGACACTGAAGCTTTCTTT	CASSRTGDTEAFF